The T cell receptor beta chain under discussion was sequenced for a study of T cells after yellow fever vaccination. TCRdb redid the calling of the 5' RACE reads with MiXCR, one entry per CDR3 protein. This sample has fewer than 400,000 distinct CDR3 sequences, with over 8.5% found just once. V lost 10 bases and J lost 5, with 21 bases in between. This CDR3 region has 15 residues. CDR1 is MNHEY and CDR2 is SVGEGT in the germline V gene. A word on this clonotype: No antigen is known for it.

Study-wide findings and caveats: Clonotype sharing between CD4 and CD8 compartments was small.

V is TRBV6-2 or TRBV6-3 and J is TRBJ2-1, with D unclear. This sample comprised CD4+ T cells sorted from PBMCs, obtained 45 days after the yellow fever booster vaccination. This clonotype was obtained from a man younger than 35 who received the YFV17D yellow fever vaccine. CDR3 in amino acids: CATNSPFIWDNEQFF. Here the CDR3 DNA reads TGTGCCACCAACAGCCCCTTTATCTGGGACAATGAGCAGTTCTTC.